The rows below give T cell receptor beta chains drawn from one sample of a study of blood T cell repertoires in COVID-19. The assay was immunoSEQ multiplex PCR, and TCRdb's table has in-frame clones only and misses some. The sample includes 55,000 to 80,000 clones, 80% to 90% of them seen just once. Sequencing used peripheral blood. These receptors came from a man aged 50 or older with acute or convalescent COVID-19. Both conserved end residues are part of each CDR3. A D gene is named only where the DNA matches it firmly. Clone size is stated in some rows and not others, as once, few, many or a class when expanded.

d_gene	v_gene	j_gene	abundance	CDR3aa	CDR3nt
TRBD1	TRBV5-1	TRBJ1-2	NA	CASSSTGGDYGYTF	TGCGCCAGCAGCAGTACAGGGGGCGACTATGGCTACACCTTC
NA	TRBV7-9	TRBJ2-1	NA	CASSLDPSLSYNEQFF	TGTGCCAGCAGCTTAGACCCTAGCCTTTCCTACAATGAGCAGTTCTTC
TRBD2	TRBV5-8	TRBJ2-1	NA	CASSLATSGATFYNEQFF	TGTGCCAGCAGCTTGGCCACTAGCGGGGCCACCTTCTACAATGAGCAGTTCTTC
TRBD1	TRBV4-3	TRBJ1-2	once	CASSQGIGTGWDGYTF	TGCGCCAGCAGCCAAGGGATTGGGACAGGGTGGGATGGCTACACCTTC
TRBD2	TRBV27	TRBJ2-2	NA	CASSFKWEGTGELFF	TGTGCCAGCAGTTTCAAGTGGGAGGGAACCGGGGAGCTGTTTTTT
NA	TRBV19	TRBJ1-1	NA	CASSLRRSHTEAFF	TGTGCCAGTAGTTTAAGGAGATCGCACACTGAAGCTTTCTTT
TRBD2	TRBV30	TRBJ2-1	NA	CAWSSGRFDEQFF	TGTGCCTGGTCTAGCGGGAGGTTCGATGAGCAGTTCTTC
TRBD1	TRBV6-2/TRBV6-3	TRBJ2-4	once	CASSYGGTGGRKNIQYF	TGTGCCAGCAGTTACGGGGGGACAGGGGGTAGGAAAAACATTCAGTACTTC
TRBD1	TRBV6-5	TRBJ2-2	NA	CASRHRDRAVGELFF	TGTGCCAGCAGACACCGGGACAGGGCGGTCGGGGAGCTGTTTTTT
TRBD2	TRBV7-9	TRBJ2-1	NA	CASSHRGDAGENEQFF	TGTGCCAGCAGCCACCGGGGGGATGCGGGAGAGAATGAGCAGTTCTTC
TRBD1	TRBV27	TRBJ1-6	NA	CASSSLRQGFNSPLHF	TGTGCCAGCAGTTCTCTCCGACAGGGGTTTAATTCACCCCTCCACTTT
TRBD2	TRBV4-3	TRBJ2-1	NA	CASSQDGLAVNEQFF	TGCGCCAGCAGCCAAGATGGGCTAGCGGTCAATGAGCAGTTCTTC
NA	TRBV12-3/TRBV12-4	TRBJ2-1	NA	CASSLRGINEQFF	TGTGCCAGCAGTTTAAGGGGTATCAATGAGCAGTTCTTC
NA	TRBV18	TRBJ2-5	NA	CASSPIPNQETQYF	TGTGCCAGCTCACCAATTCCCAATCAAGAGACCCAGTACTTC
TRBD1	TRBV6-5	TRBJ1-5	NA	CASSPDRVGNQPQHF	TGTGCCAGCAGCCCCGACAGGGTCGGCAATCAGCCCCAGCATTTT
NA	TRBV7-7	TRBJ2-1	NA	CASSFGDNRYNEQFF	TGTGCCAGCAGCTTCGGGGATAACCGATACAATGAGCAGTTCTTC
TRBD2	TRBV29-1	TRBJ2-1	NA	CSVGGSSGRGSYNEQFF	TGCAGCGTGGGGGGGTCTAGCGGGAGAGGGTCCTACAATGAGCAGTTCTTC
TRBD1	TRBV15	TRBJ1-3	NA	CATSRGTGPGNTIYF	TGTGCCACCAGCAGAGGGACAGGGCCTGGAAACACCATATATTTT
TRBD1	TRBV4-3	TRBJ2-5	NA	CASSQDLAGGSFQETQYF	TGCGCCAGCAGCCAAGATTTGGCAGGGGGATCTTTCCAAGAGACCCAGTACTTC
NA	TRBV14	TRBJ1-6	few	CASSQDWMAGSPLHF	TGTGCCAGCAGCCAAGATTGGATGGCAGGCTCACCCCTCCACTTT
NA	TRBV6-5	TRBJ1-5	NA	CASSYGNNQPQHF	TGTGCCAGCAGTTACGGCAATAATCAGCCCCAGCATTTT
NA	TRBV4-3	TRBJ1-1	NA	CASSQDPGGPTEAFF	TGCGCCAGCAGCCAAGATCCGGGGGGGCCCACTGAAGCTTTCTTT
TRBD2	TRBV2	TRBJ2-2	NA	CASSEAGGLAENTGELFF	TGTGCCAGCAGTGAAGCGGGGGGACTAGCGGAGAACACCGGGGAGCTGTTTTTT
NA	TRBV30	TRBJ1-2	NA	CAWSVLTARGYGYTF	TGTGCCTGGAGTGTTCTGACAGCGCGGGGTTATGGCTACACCTTC
NA	TRBV5-1	TRBJ1-2	NA	CASSLALQGQANYGYTF	TGCGCCAGCAGCTTGGCATTACAGGGTCAGGCTAACTATGGCTACACCTTC
NA	TRBV6-6	TRBJ2-7	few	CASSYSGKSYEQYF	TGTGCCAGCAGTTACTCGGGCAAGTCCTACGAGCAGTACTTC
TRBD1	TRBV18	TRBJ1-4	NA	CASSRDPGGREKLFF	TGTGCCAGCTCACGGGACCCAGGGGGTCGTGAAAAACTGTTTTTT
TRBD1	TRBV28	TRBJ1-6	NA	CASSLTGGSYNSPLHF	TGTGCCAGCAGCCTGACAGGGGGCTCCTATAATTCACCCCTCCACTTT
TRBD1	TRBV27	TRBJ2-2	NA	CASRGTGNTGELFF	TGTGCCAGCAGGGGGACAGGGAACACCGGGGAGCTGTTTTTT
NA	TRBV30	TRBJ1-2	NA	CAWWGAANYGYTF	TGTGCCTGGTGGGGAGCTGCTAACTATGGCTACACCTTC
TRBD2	TRBV13	TRBJ2-1	NA	CASSLVIAGGGTDEQFF	TGTGCCAGCAGCTTAGTTATAGCGGGAGGGGGGACGGATGAGCAGTTCTTC